The 19 T cell receptor beta chains in this list originate from one sample, sequenced in a study of somatic mutations in cytotoxic T cells in rheumatoid arthritis. Here immunoSEQ multiplex PCR was the method, and the copy in TCRdb shows in-frame clones only, minus some. Altogether more than 15,000 clones are present, about 73% being singletons, with the ten largest covering 20% to 25%. The source material was CD8+ T cells sorted from blood. These receptors were obtained from a woman aged 55-69 years in good health.

The chain links TRBV30 to TRBJ2-1; 14 nucleotides agree with TRBD2. V lost 3 bases and J lost 0; bases outside the gene matches: 13. Germline V lookup: CDR1 GTSNPN, CDR2 SVGIG (reference sequence). CDR3 size: 20 residues. This CDR3 is CAWSLGLAGGPAGSYNEQFF. CDR3 DNA sequence: TGTGCCTGGAGCCTCGGACTAGCGGGGGGCCCGGCCGGCTCCTACAATGAGCAGTTCTTC.

This chain connects TRBV29-1 to TRBJ1-1, with TRBD1 identical over 7 bases. This CDR3 is 14 amino acids long. Trimming removed 7 bases from V and 11 bases from J; junction bases left unmatched: 19. Germline loops: CDR1 SQVTM, CDR2 ANQGSEA. This CDR3 is CSAARQGLRGEAFF. DNA for the CDR3: TGCAGCGCCGCTAGACAGGGACTCAGGGGGGAGGCTTTCTTT.

The CDR3 here is CASTRTSGSTDTQYF. Here the CDR3 DNA reads TGTGCCAGCACCAGGACTAGCGGGAGCACAGATACGCAGTATTTT. This chain links TRBV9 with TRBJ2-3; 11 bases align to TRBD2. The CDR3 is 15 residues long. Germline values: CDR1 SGDLS, CDR2 YYNGEE. Trimming at V came to 6 bases and at J to 0 bases, leaving 3 bases not matched to a gene.

The CDR3 nucleotides read TGTGCCAGTGCCCTTAAGGTGATCTACGAGCAGTACTTC. This encodes CASALKVIYEQYF. This chain uses TRBV27 with TRBJ2-7; D call uncertain. V was shortened by 9 bases and J by 3 bases, with 15 bases between the two germline ends. The CDR3 is made up of 13 amino acids. CDR1 is MNHEY, CDR2 SMNVEV, per germline (reference sequence).

The rearrangement uses TRBV6-6 and TRBJ2-1; tentative D call: TRBD2 (7 bases). Trimming left V 5 bases short and J 6 bases short, with 14 bases between. In germline, CDR1 is MNHNY, CDR2 SVGAGI (reference sequence). CDR3 length: 14 residues. CDR3 amino acids: CASSKGGNANEQFF. The CDR3 DNA sequence: TGTGCCAGCAGTAAGGGGGGGAACGCCAATGAGCAGTTCTTC.

The V gene is TRBV12-5, the J gene TRBJ2-5; the D call may be TRBD1 or TRBD2 (5 bases each). The CDR3 is 15 residues long. V was clipped by 1 base and J by 1 base, with 10 bases between them. Germline lookup yields CDR1 LGHNT and CDR2 FRNRAP. In DNA form, the CDR3 reads TGTGCTAGTGGTTTGGGTGGGGACGGCCAAGAGACCCAGTACTTC. Its translation: CASGLGGDGQETQYF.

The V call is TRBV19, the J call TRBJ1-5, with D tentatively TRBD1 (5 bases). The germline CDR1 and CDR2 sequences are LNHDA and SQIVND (reference sequence). The V end was cut by 2 bases, the J end by 4 bases, with 12 bases between. The CDR3 has 15 amino acids. The CDR3 region is CASSISGEGNQPQHF. As DNA, the CDR3 is TGTGCCAGTAGTATAAGCGGGGAGGGGAATCAGCCCCAGCATTTT.

Only one count was recorded for this clone. The V call is TRBV19, the J call TRBJ1-1, with D possibly matching TRBD1 (5 bases). The germline gives CDR1 LNHDA, CDR2 SQIVND (reference sequence). The CDR3 is 15 amino acids. V lost 0 bases and J 7 bases, leaving 15 bases between the germline ends. For the CDR3, the DNA is TGTGCCAGTAGTATAGACGGGGGGATTACGTTTGAAGCTTTCTTT. Amino acid sequence: CASSIDGGITFEAFF.

The V and J genes are TRBV11-2 and TRBJ1-6; D may be TRBD1 (6 bases). CDR3 length: 14 residues. Per the germline V gene, CDR1 is SGHAT and CDR2 is FQNNGV. Trimming removed 3 bases at V and 7 bases at J, with 10 bases between. The DNA for the CDR3 is TGTGCCAGCAGCTTGGGGCAGGGGAATTCACCCCTCCACTTT. Translating it yields CASSLGQGNSPLHF.

This chain uses TRBV6-6 with TRBJ2-3; D not resolved. V was pared by 0 bases and J by 1 base, with 11 bases between. The length of the CDR3 is 16 residues. Per germline, CDR1 MNHNY and CDR2 SVGAGI (reference sequence). In DNA form, the CDR3 reads TGTGCCAGCAGTTACTCGGACCCCTCGGGCACAGATACGCAGTATTTT. Its translation is CASSYSDPSGTDTQYF.

The chain joins TRBV7-8 to TRBJ1-2; weak D call: TRBD1 (5 bases). This CDR3 comprises 18 residues. V lost 2 bases, J lost 6 bases, and 25 bases lay in between. Germline CDR1 SGHVS, CDR2 FQNEAQ. CDR3 sequence (DNA): TGTGCCAGCAGCTTACGACCAGAAGGGCGGGACCCTAAGGATGGCTACACCTTC. Its translation is CASSLRPEGRDPKDGYTF. Using reference TRBV7-8 and TRBJ1-2 for the parts outside the CDR3, the full variable domain is GAGVSQSPRYKVAKRGQDVALRCDPISGHVSLFWYQQALGQGPEFLTYFQNEAQLDKSGLPSDRFFAERPEGSVSTLKIQRTQQEDSAVYLCASSLRPEGRDPKDGYTFGSGTRLTVV.

The genes are TRBV4-1 and TRBJ2-7; D is uncertain. The CDR3 extends over 13 amino acids. Trimming removed 0 bases from V and 6 bases from J, with 9 bases in between. CDR1 is MGHRA, CDR2 YSYEKL, per germline. The CDR3 sequence is CASSQERTGEQYF. The CDR3 region has the DNA TGCGCCAGCAGCCAAGAGCGGACGGGCGAGCAGTACTTC.

CDR3 residues: CASTEGGYTF. The CDR3 coding sequence is TGTGCCAGCACTGAAGGTGGCTACACCTTC. The J gene is TRBJ1-2, the V gene TRBV7-9; D call uncertain. Germline V gives CDR1 SEHNR, CDR2 FQNEAQ (reference sequence). V was pared by 7 bases and J by 7 bases, with 7 bases between. The CDR3 extends over 10 amino acids.

This chain joins TRBV7-9 and TRBJ2-1; the match to TRBD2 covers 7 bases. This CDR3 comprises 17 residues. Looked up from germline, CDR1 is SEHNR and CDR2 is FQNEAQ (reference sequence). Trimming cost V 2 bases and J 4 bases; bases outside gene matches: 11. The CDR3 region is CASSLNRLSGYYNEQFF. CDR3 nucleotides: TGTGCCAGCAGCTTAAATCGCCTTAGCGGGTATTACAATGAGCAGTTCTTC. The entire variable domain, with the rest obtained from reference TRBV7-9 and TRBJ2-1, is as follows: DTGVSQNPRHKITKRGQNVTFRCDPISEHNRLYWYRQTLGQGPEFLTYFQNEAQLEKSRLLSDRFSAERPKGSFSTLEIQRTEQGDSAMYLCASSLNRLSGYYNEQFFGPGTRLTVL.

This chain joins TRBV7-9 and TRBJ1-2; no reliable D call. V was trimmed by 1 base and J by 3 bases, leaving 0 bases between them. The CDR3 is 11 residues long. Germline lookup yields CDR1 SEHNR and CDR2 FQNEAQ (reference sequence). CDR3 protein: CASSLDYGYTF. The DNA of the CDR3 is TGTGCCAGCAGCTTAGACTATGGCTACACCTTC.

The chain employs TRBV2 and TRBJ1-4; 10 bases agree with TRBD1. V shed 5 bases, J shed 8 bases, and the junction held 11 bases outside the gene matches. This CDR3 is 16 amino acids long. The V gene's germline CDR1 is SNHLY and CDR2 FYNNEI. This CDR3 is CASSSVPGQGSEKLFF. DNA for the CDR3: TGTGCCAGCAGTTCCGTTCCGGGACAGGGGTCCGAAAAACTGTTTTTT.

The chain has TRBV4-1 and TRBJ1-5; unclear D gene. Trimming cost V 0 bases and J 3 bases, with 18 bases left between them. Germline-derived CDR1 and CDR2 are MGHRA and YSYEKL. CDR3 length: 18 amino acids. CDR3 nucleotide sequence: TGCGCCAGCAGCCAAGAGAGGTGGTTCCCTCCCACCAATCAGCCCCAGCATTTT. Protein: CASSQERWFPPTNQPQHF.

The gene calls are TRBV5-6 and TRBJ1-1, with D uncertain. From germline, CDR1 is SGHDT and CDR2 YYEEEE. The CDR3 has 14 amino acids. V was trimmed by 0 bases and J by 3 bases, leaving 9 bases between them. CDR3 in DNA: TGTGCCAGCAGCTTGGGCGAGTGGGACACTGAAGCTTTCTTT. Protein product: CASSLGEWDTEAFF.

This clone turned up a few times. V is TRBV7-9 and J is TRBJ1-2, with 10 nucleotides matching TRBD1. After removal of 5 bases from V and 8 bases from J, the junction contained 11 bases not matched to a gene. Germline V CDR1 and CDR2: SEHNR, FQNEAQ (reference sequence). The CDR3 extends over 15 amino acids. This CDR3 is CASSPPRDRGLGYTF. The CDR3 DNA reads TGTGCCAGCAGCCCGCCCCGGGACAGGGGCCTAGGCTACACCTTC.